Below, one T cell receptor (beta chain) is given with its context. The data belong to a study of blood T cell repertoires in COVID-19. At the level of the study: The United States, Italy and Spain were the sources of the acute and convalescent COVID-19 samples. The cDNA or gDNA used as material had been derived from T cells, B-cell-depleted T cells, or PBMCs.

In the authors' workflow: Reference gene primer amplification in the assay estimated nucleated cell counts. Some clones are missing from TCRdb's copy, which holds only in-frame ones; the method was immunoSEQ multiplex PCR. That table gives V, J and clone size, and the DNA gave D and trimming. Among about 70,000 clones, 86% were seen once, and the ten largest hold more than 10%. V was clipped by 5 bases and J by 13 bases, with 17 bases between them. The CDR3 runs 13 residues. Germline values: CDR1 SGHTA, CDR2 FQGNSA. The sequencing sample was made of peripheral blood. The chain joins TRBV7-2 to TRBJ2-2; TRBD2 is a possible D gene (6 bases). The source of this sequence is a human donor in a cohort sampled during active COVID-19. CDR3 sequence reads: CASSTYTGTVLFF. As DNA, the CDR3 is TGTGCCAGCAGCACCTACACCGGGACTGTGCTGTTTTTT.